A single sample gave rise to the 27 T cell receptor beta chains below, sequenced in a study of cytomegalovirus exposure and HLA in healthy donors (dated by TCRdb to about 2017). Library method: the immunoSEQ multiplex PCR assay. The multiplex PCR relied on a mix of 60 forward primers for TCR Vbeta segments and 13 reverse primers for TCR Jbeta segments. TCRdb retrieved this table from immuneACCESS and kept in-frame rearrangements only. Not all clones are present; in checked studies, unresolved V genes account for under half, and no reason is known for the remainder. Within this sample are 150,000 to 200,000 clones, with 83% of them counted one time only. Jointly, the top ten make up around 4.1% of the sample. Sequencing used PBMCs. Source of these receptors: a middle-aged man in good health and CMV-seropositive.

CDR3 in amino acids: CASSRTSGRFTDTQYF. For the CDR3, the DNA is TGTGCCAGCAGTCGGACTAGCGGGAGGTTCACAGATACGCAGTATTTT. V usage is TRBV27 and J usage is TRBJ2-3; TRBD2 aligns across 14 bases. V shed 5 bases, J shed 2 bases, and the junction held 3 bases outside the gene matches. The CDR3 length is 16 residues. Germline V gene sequence: CDR1 MNHEY, CDR2 SMNVEV (reference sequence).

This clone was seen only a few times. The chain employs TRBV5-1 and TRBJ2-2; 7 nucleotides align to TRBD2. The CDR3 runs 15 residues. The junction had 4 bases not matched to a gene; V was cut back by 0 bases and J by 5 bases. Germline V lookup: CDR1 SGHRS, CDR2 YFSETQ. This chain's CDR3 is CASSLDGSGTGELFF. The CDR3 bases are TGCGCCAGCAGCTTGGATGGTAGCGGGACCGGGGAGCTGTTTTTT.

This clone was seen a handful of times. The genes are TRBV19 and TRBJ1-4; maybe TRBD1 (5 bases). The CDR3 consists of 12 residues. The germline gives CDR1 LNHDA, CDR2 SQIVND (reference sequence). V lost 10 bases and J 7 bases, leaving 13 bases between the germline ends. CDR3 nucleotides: TGTGCCACCAGGGAACGGAGTGAAAAACTGTTTTTT. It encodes CATRERSEKLFF.

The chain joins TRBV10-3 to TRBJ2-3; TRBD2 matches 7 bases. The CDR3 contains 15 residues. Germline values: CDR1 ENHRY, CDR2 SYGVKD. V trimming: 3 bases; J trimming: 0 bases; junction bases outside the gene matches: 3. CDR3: CAISDGGGSTDTQYF. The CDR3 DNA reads TGTGCCATCAGTGATGGGGGGGGGAGCACAGATACGCAGTATTTT.

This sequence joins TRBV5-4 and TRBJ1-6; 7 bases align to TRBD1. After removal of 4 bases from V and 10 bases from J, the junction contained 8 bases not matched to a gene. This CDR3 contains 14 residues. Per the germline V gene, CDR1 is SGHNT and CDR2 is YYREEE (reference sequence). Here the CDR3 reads CASSRNRGDSPLHF. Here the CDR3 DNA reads TGTGCCAGCAGCAGAAACAGGGGAGACTCACCCCTCCACTTT. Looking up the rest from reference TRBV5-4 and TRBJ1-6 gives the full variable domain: ETGVTQSPTHLIKTRGQQVTLRCSSQSGHNTVSWYQQALGQGPQFIFQYYREEENGRGNFPPRFSGLQFPNYSSELNVNALELDDSALYLCASSRNRGDSPLHFGNGTRLTVT.

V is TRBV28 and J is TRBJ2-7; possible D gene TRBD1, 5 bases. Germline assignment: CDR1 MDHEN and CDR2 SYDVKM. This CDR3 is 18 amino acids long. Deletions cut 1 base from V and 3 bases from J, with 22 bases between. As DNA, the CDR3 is TGTGCCAGCAGTTTATTTAGGTCGTTGTCAGGGAATATCTACGAGCAGTACTTC. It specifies CASSLFRSLSGNIYEQYF.

The CDR3 region is CASSVVSSGTGELFF. The CDR3 DNA reads TGTGCCAGCAGCGTAGTGTCCAGCGGAACCGGGGAGCTGTTTTTT. The rearrangement uses TRBV9 and TRBJ2-2, with D tentatively TRBD2 (5 bases). The CDR3 loop spans 15 amino acids. V was shortened by 0 bases and J by 5 bases, with 11 bases between the two germline ends. Germline V gene sequence: CDR1 SGDLS, CDR2 YYNGEE.

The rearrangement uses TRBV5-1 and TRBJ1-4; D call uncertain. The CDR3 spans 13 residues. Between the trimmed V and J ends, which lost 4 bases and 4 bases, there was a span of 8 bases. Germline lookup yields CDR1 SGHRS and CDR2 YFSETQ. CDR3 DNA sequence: TGCGCCAGCAGCCCCCGGGATAATGAAAAACTGTTTTTT. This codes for CASSPRDNEKLFF.

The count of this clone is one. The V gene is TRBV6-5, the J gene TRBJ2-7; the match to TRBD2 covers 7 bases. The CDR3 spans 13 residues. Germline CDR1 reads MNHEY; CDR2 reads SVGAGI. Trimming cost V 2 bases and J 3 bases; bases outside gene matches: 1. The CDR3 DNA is TGTGCCAGCAGTTACGGCGGGAGCTACGAGCAGTACTTC. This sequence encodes CASSYGGSYEQYF.

CDR3: CASATGGITDTQYF. The CDR3 coding sequence is TGTGCCAGCGCTACAGGGGGGATAACAGATACGCAGTATTTT. The chain is built from TRBV27 and TRBJ2-3, with TRBD1 matching over 8 bases. The CDR3 totals 14 residues. Trimming removed 8 bases from V and 3 bases from J; junction bases left unmatched: 7. Germline V gene data show CDR1 as MNHEY and CDR2 as SMNVEV (reference sequence).

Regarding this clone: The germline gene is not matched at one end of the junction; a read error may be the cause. CDR3 loop: CASSPTSGGTPYNGQFF. CDR3 nucleotides: TGTGCCAGCAGTCCGACTAGCGGGGGGACGCCCTACAATGGGCAGTTCTTC. This rearrangement joins TRBV5-4 to TRBJ2-1, with 13 positions matching TRBD2. The CDR3 contains 17 residues. CDR1 is SGHNT and CDR2 is YYREEE in the germline V gene (reference sequence).

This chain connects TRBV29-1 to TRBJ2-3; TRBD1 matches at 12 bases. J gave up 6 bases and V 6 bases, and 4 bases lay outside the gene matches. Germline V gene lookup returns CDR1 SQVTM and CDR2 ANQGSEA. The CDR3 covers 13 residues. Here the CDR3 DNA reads TGCAGCGTGGGACAGGGGGCGGCGGATACGCAGTATTTT. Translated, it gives CSVGQGAADTQYF.

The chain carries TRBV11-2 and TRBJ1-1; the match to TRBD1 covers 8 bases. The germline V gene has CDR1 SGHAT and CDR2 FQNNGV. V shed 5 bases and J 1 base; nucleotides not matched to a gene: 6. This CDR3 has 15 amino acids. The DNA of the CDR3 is TGTGCCAGCAGCCTCGCGGGACAGGCGAACACTGAAGCTTTCTTT. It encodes CASSLAGQANTEAFF. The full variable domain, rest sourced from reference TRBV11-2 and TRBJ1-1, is EAGVAQSPRYKIIEKRQSVAFWCNPISGHATLYWYQQILGQGPKLLIQFQNNGVVDDSQLPKDRFSAERLKGVDSTLKIQPAKLEDSAVYLCASSLAGQANTEAFFGQGTRLTVV.

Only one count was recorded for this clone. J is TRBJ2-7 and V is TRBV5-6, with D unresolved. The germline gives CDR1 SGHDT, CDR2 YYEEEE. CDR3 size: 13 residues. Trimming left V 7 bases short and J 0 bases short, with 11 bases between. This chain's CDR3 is CASGRLSSYEQYF. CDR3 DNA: TGTGCCAGCGGTAGATTGAGCTCCTACGAGCAGTACTTC.

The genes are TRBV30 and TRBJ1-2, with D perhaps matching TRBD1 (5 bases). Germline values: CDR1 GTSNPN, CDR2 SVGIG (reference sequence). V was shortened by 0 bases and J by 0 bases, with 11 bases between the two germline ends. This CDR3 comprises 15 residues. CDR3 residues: CAWSVGGKPNYGYTF. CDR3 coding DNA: TGTGCCTGGAGTGTCGGGGGGAAACCTAACTATGGCTACACCTTC.

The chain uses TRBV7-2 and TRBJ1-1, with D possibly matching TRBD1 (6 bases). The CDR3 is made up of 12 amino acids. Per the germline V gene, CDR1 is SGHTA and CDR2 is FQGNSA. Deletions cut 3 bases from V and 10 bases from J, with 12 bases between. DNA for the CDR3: TGTGCCAGCAGCTTCCTCGGGGGGCGAGCTTTCTTT. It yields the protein CASSFLGGRAFF. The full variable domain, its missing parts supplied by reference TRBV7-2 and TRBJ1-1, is GAGVSQSPSNKVTEKGKDVELRCDPISGHTALYWYRQSLGQGLEFLIYFQGNSAPDKSGLPSDRFSAERTGGSVSTLTIQRTQQEDSAVYLCASSFLGGRAFFGQGTRLTVV.

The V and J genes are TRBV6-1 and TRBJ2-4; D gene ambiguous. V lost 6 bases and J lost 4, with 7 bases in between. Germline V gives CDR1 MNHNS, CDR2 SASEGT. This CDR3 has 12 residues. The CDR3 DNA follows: TGTGCCAGCAGAGAGACTAAAAACATTCAGTACTTC. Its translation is CASRETKNIQYF.

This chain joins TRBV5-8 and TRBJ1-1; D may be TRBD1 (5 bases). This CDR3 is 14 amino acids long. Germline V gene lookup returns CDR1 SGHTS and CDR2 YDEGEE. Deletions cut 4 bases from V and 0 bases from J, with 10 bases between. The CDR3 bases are TGTGCCAGCAGCGCGGGACGGATGAACACTGAAGCTTTCTTT. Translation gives CASSAGRMNTEAFF.

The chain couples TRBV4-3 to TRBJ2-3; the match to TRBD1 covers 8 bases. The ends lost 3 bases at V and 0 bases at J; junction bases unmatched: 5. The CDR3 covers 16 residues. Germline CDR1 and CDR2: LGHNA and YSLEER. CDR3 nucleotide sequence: TGCGCCAGCAGCCAGGACCGGGACAGGAGCACAGATACGCAGTATTTT. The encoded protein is CASSQDRDRSTDTQYF.

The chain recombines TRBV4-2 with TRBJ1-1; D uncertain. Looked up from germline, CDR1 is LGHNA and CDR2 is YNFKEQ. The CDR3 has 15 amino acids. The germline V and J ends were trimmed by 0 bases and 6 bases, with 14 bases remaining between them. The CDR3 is CASSQEVVRYPEAFF. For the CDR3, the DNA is TGTGCCAGCAGCCAAGAAGTGGTGAGGTACCCTGAAGCTTTCTTT.

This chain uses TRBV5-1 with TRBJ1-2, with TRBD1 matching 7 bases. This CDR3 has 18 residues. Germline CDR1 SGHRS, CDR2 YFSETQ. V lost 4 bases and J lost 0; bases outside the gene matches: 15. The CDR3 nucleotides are TGCGCCAGCAGCCATTCATTAACTGGACAGGAACCTAACTATGGCTACACCTTC. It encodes CASSHSLTGQEPNYGYTF. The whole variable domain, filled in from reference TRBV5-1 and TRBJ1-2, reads KAGVTQTPRYLIKTRGQQVTLSCSPISGHRSVSWYQQTPGQGLQFLFEYFSETQRNKGNFPGRFSGRQFSNSRSEMNVSTLELGDSALYLCASSHSLTGQEPNYGYTFGSGTRLTVV.

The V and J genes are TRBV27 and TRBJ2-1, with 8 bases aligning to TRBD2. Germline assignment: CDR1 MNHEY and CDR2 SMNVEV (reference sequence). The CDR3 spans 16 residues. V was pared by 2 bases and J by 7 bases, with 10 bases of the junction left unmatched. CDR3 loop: CASSLREEREWNEQFF. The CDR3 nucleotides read TGTGCCAGCAGTTTAAGGGAGGAGCGGGAGTGGAATGAGCAGTTCTTC.

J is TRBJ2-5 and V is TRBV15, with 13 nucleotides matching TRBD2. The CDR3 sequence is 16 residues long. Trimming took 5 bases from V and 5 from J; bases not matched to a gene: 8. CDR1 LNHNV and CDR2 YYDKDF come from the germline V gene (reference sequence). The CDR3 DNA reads TGTGCCACCAGCCCTGTGACTAGCGGGAGGCTGGAGACCCAGTACTTC. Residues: CATSPVTSGRLETQYF.

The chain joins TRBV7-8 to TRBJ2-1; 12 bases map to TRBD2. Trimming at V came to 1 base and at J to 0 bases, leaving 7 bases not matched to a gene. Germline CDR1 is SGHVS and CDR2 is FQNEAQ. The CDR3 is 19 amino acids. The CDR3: CASSLDLAGGPSSYNEQFF. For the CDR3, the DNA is TGTGCCAGCAGCTTAGATCTAGCGGGAGGGCCGAGCTCCTACAATGAGCAGTTCTTC.

For the CDR3, the DNA is TGCGCCAGCAGCCGTAGCGGGAGCTACGAGCAGTACTTC. This codes for CASSRSGSYEQYF. This chain uses TRBV5-1 with TRBJ2-7; 9 nucleotides align to TRBD2. Trimming cost V 4 bases and J 3 bases; bases outside gene matches: 2. The length of the CDR3 is 13 residues. CDR1 and CDR2 from the germline V gene are SGHRS and YFSETQ.

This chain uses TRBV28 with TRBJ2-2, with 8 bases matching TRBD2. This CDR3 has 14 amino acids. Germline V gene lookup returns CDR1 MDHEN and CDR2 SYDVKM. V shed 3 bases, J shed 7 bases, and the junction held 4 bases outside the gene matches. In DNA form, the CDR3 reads TGTGCCAGCAGTTTGAGCGGGAGTGGCGGGGAGCTGTTTTTT. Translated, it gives CASSLSGSGGELFF. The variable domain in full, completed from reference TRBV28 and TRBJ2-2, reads DVKVTQSSRYLVKRTGEKVFLECVQDMDHENMFWYRQDPGLGLRLIYFSYDVKMKEKGDIPEGYSVSREKKERFSLILESASTNQTSMYLCASSLSGSGGELFFGEGSRLTVL.

CDR3: CASSPGLITGELFF. In nucleotides, the CDR3 is TGTGCCAGCAGTCCGGGACTAATCACCGGGGAGCTGTTTTTT. The chain joins TRBV28 to TRBJ2-2; 7 bases are shared with TRBD2. V dropped 5 bases and J dropped 4; count of bases not matched to a gene: 4. Germline V gene data show CDR1 as MDHEN and CDR2 as SYDVKM. This CDR3 comprises 14 residues.